This T cell receptor (beta chain) was obtained from a study of cytomegalovirus exposure and HLA in healthy donors (dated by TCRdb to 2016 to 2017). Turning to the overall study: An earlier analysis of about 530 of the donors reported around 280 Gb of sequence data and some 110 million unique TCR beta sequences obtained from 180 million or so T cells. About five DR-DQ haplotypes were handled as single units for association and clustering, since linkage in the cohort was strong. Genome-wide SNP genotypes for about 60% of the roughly 700 donors were used in a later genetic analysis, which treated that subset as a discovery cohort. Among over 350 genotyped donors of the cohort, an average of 235,054 unique TCR beta nucleotide sequences were sequenced per donor, roughly 18% of them non-productive. The study aimed to test whether signatures of past pathogen exposure could be identified by cataloging public T cell receptors. To decide whether each TCR beta V gene segment behaved as functional or pseudogenic, an earlier analysis of some 600 of the donors relied on high-throughput TCR beta sequencing. Alongside the repertoire data, information on donor age, sex, ethnicity and CMV serostatus was compiled. HLA typing covered class I and class II loci at four-digit resolution. Along with the approximately 670-subject first cohort, a separate validation cohort of over a hundred different subjects was used. A later analysis re-examined previously published TCR beta repertoires from 610 or so donors and added high-resolution HLA genotyping to investigate patterns of TCR occurrence. The genetic ancestry cluster associated with self-reported Caucasian donors included 81% of the 300 to 400 genotyped donors. The study profiled the T cell repertoires of hundreds of subjects by immunosequencing and related them to cytomegalovirus serostatus. An early release that covered some 630 HLA-typed donors contained around 300 gigabases of sequencing data and 85 million to 100 million unique TCR sequences. Rather than drawing on any new phenotypic data, the later analysis identified candidate immune exposures from TCR beta sequences and the way those sequences occurred across donors. The number of typed donors differed by locus: roughly 629-640 for A, B, C, DRB1 and DQB1; 522 for DQA1; fewer than 610 for DPA1; and roughly 450 for DPB1. Every repertoire in the discovery cohort had been generated on one and the same sequencing platform. To predict cytomegalovirus infection status, the study combined high-throughput TCR immunosequencing, statistical association of individual TCRs with disease status, and machine learning. What the study reported, not specific to this receptor: In a later analysis, some 18,000 TCR beta sequences were associated with specific HLA alleles at a false discovery rate of 0.05. When HLA alleles, especially DR and DQ, strongly co-occurred, attributing TCR associations to individual alleles was difficult. Over 15 rarely observed V segments, including chromosome 9 orphons, were excluded from the earlier analysis of some 590 of the donors because counts were too low. A later genetic analysis reported fewer N-insertions in productive TCRs among donors in an Asian-associated ancestry cluster than the roughly 620-donor mean. Most TCR sequences were observed very rarely across donors, whereas some public TCRs were present in many individuals. In a later analysis, several top co-occurrence clusters were reported to appear linked to parvovirus B19, influenza, CMV and Epstein-Barr virus. The sequencing pipeline was judged likely to have produced a cluster of highly shared sequence variants as a technical artifact. Some IMGT-functional V segments, including TRBV6-2 and TRBV6-3, could not be distinguished by the 87-base-pair reads and were therefore excluded. Linkage disequilibrium might explain the correlated functional status among segregating V segments, but an unknown experimental factor could not be excluded. This cohort had only TCR beta chains sequenced, and the lack of alpha or paired-chain data limited which features could be detected. A further reported finding was that TCR beta sequences accurately predicted the HLA-A and HLA-B alleles for most subjects in the first cohort. Cytomegalovirus status was reported to be diagnosed by the classifier with high specificity and sensitivity in both the original and validation cohorts. The presence/absence analyses assumed that sequencing depth was roughly uniform across donors, and that assumption may not be true. Immune exposure information for the cohort was limited to CMV serostatus. In an earlier analysis of roughly 500 of the donors, most TCR beta V segments appeared in productive rearrangements about 87% or about 30% of the time, broadly matching IMGT annotations. A later analysis found that most CMV-associated TCR beta chains appeared HLA-restricted, with HLA associations seemingly driven largely by CMV exposure. A later analysis found that TCR association rates varied across HLA loci, with DRB1 alleles showing the most associated TCRs and HLA-C alleles the fewest. HLA typing was unavailable for some donors at each locus, so association tests used only the typed subset. V-gene and J-gene trimming of TCR beta chains was associated with a missense DCLRE1C variant in a later genetic analysis, and the association was replicated in an independent cohort. In the study, about 150 TCR beta chains were listed as associated with cytomegalovirus. According to the authors, the approach could potentially be generalized to other disease states and immunological phenotypes. In a later analysis, HLA-associated TCR beta chains were found to be more clonally expanded and to have lower generation probabilities than equally common non-associated chains. In vitro tests confirmed that a few of the cytomegalovirus-associated TCR beta chains recognize cytomegalovirus antigens.

The library was generated by the immunoSEQ multiplex PCR assay. A mixture of 60 forward primers for TCR Vbeta segments and 13 reverse primers for TCR Jbeta segments was used in the multiplex PCR. The CDR3 region of rearranged TCR beta genes was amplified from genomic DNA with a multiplex PCR assay. Amplified TCR beta libraries were sequenced as 87-base-pair reads on the Illumina HiSeq System. In the original analysis: A later analysis counted about 80 million unique TCR beta chains across the 690 or so repertoires, and roughly 11 million of these chains were shared by at least two donors. To remove PCR and sequencing errors, raw reads were error-corrected and collapsed into unique sequences using a nearest-neighbor algorithm that merged closely related sequences. Alignment of CDR3 sequences to IMGT reference sequences was used to assign V, D and J gene segments. Each retained sequence needed at least a six-nucleotide match to both a V gene segment and a J gene segment. Rearrangements were classified as productive when the CDR3 lacked stop codons and remained in frame with V and J, and all other rearrangements were classified as non-productive. CDR3 was defined according to IMGT convention as the region running from the second conserved V-encoded cysteine to the conserved J-encoded phenylalanine. In an earlier analysis of around 640 of the donors, sequences lacking an unambiguous match to a single V gene segment were excluded. An earlier analysis of almost 600 of the donors classified V segments as functional when productive rearrangements were above 56.7% and as segregating when the standard deviation between donors was above 5%. To diagnose cytomegalovirus status from the catalog of TCR beta chain sequences, a statistical classification framework was built. In a later analysis, V and J genes were assigned by comparing TCR nucleotide sequences against IMGT/GENE-DB human TR gene sequences. In a later analysis, CDR3 sequences and most-parsimonious VDJ recombination scenarios were assigned using the TCRdist pipeline. In a later analysis, every TCR beta chain was defined by the combination of its CDR3 amino acid sequence and its V-gene family, and reads without a unique V-gene family were dropped. As a way to deal with suspected cross-contamination and a sequencing artifact, a later analysis dropped hundreds of nucleotide sequences that were highly shared and had low generation probability. In a later analysis, a clonal expansion index for each public chain was calculated from normalized within-repertoire ranks of inferred template counts. In a later analysis, generation probabilities were computed using a VDJ recombination model fitted to out-of-frame rearrangements, and the results were checked against IGoR. Hypergeometric tests were used in a later analysis to score TCR-TCR, TCR-HLA and TCR-CMV co-occurrence, with a repertoire-size bias correction applied to the TCR pairs. False discovery rates were estimated in a later analysis by permuting HLA or CMV assignments 20 times. In a later analysis, co-occurring TCRs were grouped using DBSCAN, and TCRdist sequence similarity was added for clustering within HLA-allele-positive subsets. Co-occurrence clustering excluded repertoires with fewer than 30,000 or more than 120,000 public chains, plus five with anomalous nucleotide sharing. The table was pulled from immuneACCESS by TCRdb, which kept in-frame rearrangements only. Such tables lose some clones; where checked, under half of the loss comes from unresolved V genes, and the rest has no known cause. V, J and clone size are those of that table, while D and trimming were read from the DNA. The table for this sample lists approximately 200,000 clones; approximately 78% of them were counted only once. 6.5% of the sample is held by the ten biggest clonotypes.

As encoded in the germline V gene (reference sequence), CDR1 is SEHNR while CDR2 is FQNEAQ. V was cut back by 2 bases and J by 2 bases, leaving a gap of 6 bases between them. The CDR3 goes from the cysteine to the phenylalanine over 14 residues. Just CDR3 DNA is preserved here, 42 bases in frame from base 1. The cohort consisted of 650 to 700 healthy bone marrow donors. At the time of sampling, every cohort member was nominally healthy, though immune exposures that went unrecorded were likely present. The donor was CMV seropositive and belonged to the group of 250 to 350 seropositive cohort members. A peripheral blood sample was provided by each donor, and peripheral blood mononuclear cells were used for TCR beta sequencing. The Qiagen DNeasy Blood Extraction Kit was used to extract genomic DNA from the blood cell samples. Notes on this clone: Its antigen remains undetermined. No base quality information exists; no much larger clone differs at one position.

Sequencing was done on a sample of PBMCs. The source is a woman between 50 and 59 years old in good health and CMV-seropositive. In this chain, TRBV7-9 is recombined with TRBJ2-2; no confident D gene assignment can be made. The CDR3 protein sequence reads: CASSLTVNTGELFF. The DNA reads TGTGCCAGCAGCTTAACAGTTAACACCGGGGAGCTGTTTTTT.